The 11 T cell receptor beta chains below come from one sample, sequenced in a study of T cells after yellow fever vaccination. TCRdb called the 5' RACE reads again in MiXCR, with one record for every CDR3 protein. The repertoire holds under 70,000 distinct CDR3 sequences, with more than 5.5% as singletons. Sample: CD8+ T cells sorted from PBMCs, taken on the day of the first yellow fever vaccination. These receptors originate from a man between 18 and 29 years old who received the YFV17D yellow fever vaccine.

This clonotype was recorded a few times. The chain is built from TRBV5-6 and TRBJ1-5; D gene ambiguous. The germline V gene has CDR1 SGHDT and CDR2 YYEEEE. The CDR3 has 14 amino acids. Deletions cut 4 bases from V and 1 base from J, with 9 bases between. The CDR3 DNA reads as TGTGCCAGCAGCAACGGGATGAGCAATCAGCCCCAGCATTTT. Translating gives CASSNGMSNQPQHF.

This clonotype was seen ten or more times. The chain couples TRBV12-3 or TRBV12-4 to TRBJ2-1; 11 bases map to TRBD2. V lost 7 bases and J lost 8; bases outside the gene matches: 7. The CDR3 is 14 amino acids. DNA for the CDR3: TGTGCCAGCACCCATCTAGCGGGGGGAGATGAGCAGTTCTTC. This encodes CASTHLAGGDEQFF.

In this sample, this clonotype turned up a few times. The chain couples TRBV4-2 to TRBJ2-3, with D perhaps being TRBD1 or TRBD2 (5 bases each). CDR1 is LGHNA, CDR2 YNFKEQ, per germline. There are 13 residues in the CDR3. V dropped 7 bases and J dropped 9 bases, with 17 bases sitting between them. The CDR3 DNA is TGTGCCAGCAAGAGGGACGGGCAGAGGACGCAGTATTTT. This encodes CASKRDGQRTQYF.

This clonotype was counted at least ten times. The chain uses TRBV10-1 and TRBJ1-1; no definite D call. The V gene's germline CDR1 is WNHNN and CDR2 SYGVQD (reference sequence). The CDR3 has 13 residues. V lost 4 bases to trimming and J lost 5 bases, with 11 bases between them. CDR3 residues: CASSASIGTEAFF. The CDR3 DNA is TGCGCCAGCAGTGCCTCGATAGGAACTGAAGCTTTCTTT.

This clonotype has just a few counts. The CDR3 is CASSLGLAGDTDTQYF. CDR3 sequence (DNA): TGTGCCAGCAGCTTAGGACTAGCGGGGGACACAGATACGCAGTATTTT. This chain uses TRBV13 with TRBJ2-3, with TRBD2 matching 11 bases. V was clipped by 0 bases and J by 2 bases; unmatched bases: 1. The CDR3 has 16 amino acids. The germline V gene has CDR1 PRHDT and CDR2 FYEKMQ (reference sequence).

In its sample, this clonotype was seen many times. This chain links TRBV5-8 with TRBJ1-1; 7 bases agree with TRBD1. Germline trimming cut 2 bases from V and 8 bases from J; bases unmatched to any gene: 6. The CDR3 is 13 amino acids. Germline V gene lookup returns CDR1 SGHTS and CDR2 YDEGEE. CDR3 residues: CASSLLPTGEAFF. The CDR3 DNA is TGTGCCAGCAGCTTACTCCCGACAGGGGAAGCTTTCTTT.

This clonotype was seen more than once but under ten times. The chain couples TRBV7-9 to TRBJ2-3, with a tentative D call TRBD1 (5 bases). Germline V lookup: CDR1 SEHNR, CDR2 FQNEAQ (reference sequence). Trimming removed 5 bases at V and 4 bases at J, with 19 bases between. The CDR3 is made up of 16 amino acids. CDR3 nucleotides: TGTGCCAGCAGCCCGAAGGACACGATAAGTTCAGATACGCAGTATTTT. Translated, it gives CASSPKDTISSDTQYF.

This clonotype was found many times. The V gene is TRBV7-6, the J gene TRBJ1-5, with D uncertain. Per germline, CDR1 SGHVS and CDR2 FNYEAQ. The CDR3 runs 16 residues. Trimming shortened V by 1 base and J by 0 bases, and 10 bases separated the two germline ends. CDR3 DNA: TGTGCCAGCAGCTTAGGGTCGGGTTATAGCAATCAGCCCCAGCATTTT. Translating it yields CASSLGSGYSNQPQHF.

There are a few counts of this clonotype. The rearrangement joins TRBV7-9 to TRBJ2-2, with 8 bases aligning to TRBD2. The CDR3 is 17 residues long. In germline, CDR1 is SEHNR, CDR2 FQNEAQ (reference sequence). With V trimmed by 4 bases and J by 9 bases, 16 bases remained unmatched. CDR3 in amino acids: CASSSAGRGGSRRELFF. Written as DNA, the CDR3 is TGTGCCAGCAGCTCAGCTGGGCGCGGGGGGTCCCGGAGGGAGCTGTTTTTT. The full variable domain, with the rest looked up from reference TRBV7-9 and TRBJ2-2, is DTGVSQNPRHKITKRGQNVTFRCDPISEHNRLYWYRQTLGQGPEFLTYFQNEAQLEKSRLLSDRFSAERPKGSFSTLEIQRTEQGDSAMYLCASSSAGRGGSRRELFFGEGSRLTVL.

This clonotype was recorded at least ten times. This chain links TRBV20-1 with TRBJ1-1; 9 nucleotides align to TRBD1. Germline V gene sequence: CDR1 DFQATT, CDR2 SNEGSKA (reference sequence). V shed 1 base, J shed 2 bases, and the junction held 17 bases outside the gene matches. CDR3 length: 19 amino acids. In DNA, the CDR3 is TGCAGTGCTAGAGTACCTCCAGACAGGGGGAATTGGGTCAACACTGAAGCTTTCTTT. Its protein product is CSARVPPDRGNWVNTEAFF.

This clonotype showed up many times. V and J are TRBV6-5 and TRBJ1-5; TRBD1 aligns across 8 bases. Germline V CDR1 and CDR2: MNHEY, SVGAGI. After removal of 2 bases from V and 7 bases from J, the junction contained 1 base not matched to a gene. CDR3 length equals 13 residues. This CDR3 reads CASSYGQGQPQHF. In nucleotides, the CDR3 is TGTGCCAGCAGTTACGGACAGGGCCAGCCCCAGCATTTT.